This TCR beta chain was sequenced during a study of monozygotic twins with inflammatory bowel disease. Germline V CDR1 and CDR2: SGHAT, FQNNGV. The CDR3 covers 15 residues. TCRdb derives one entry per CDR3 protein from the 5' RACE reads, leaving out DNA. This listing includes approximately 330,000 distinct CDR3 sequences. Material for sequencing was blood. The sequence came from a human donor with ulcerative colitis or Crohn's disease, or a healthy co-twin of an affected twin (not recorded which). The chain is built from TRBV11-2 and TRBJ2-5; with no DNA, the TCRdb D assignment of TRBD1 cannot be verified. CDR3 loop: CASSPQNRGQETQYF.